The 13 T cell receptor beta chains listed next were all sequenced from one sample in a study of T cell changes during pregnancy in multiple sclerosis. Only in-frame clones appear in the TCRdb table, and some are missing; sequencing was by immunoSEQ multiplex PCR. This table has 39,000 or so clones, 91% appearing once. The sequences come from CD8+ T cells from peripheral blood mononuclear cells, collected after pregnancy. The receptors originated from a female donor with multiple sclerosis, enrolled in a pregnancy study.

This clone was seen only once. The rearrangement uses TRBV4-1 and TRBJ2-3, with no clear D. Trimming left V 4 bases short and J 5 bases short, with 19 bases between. The CDR3 is 16 amino acids. Germline assignment: CDR1 MGHRA and CDR2 YSYEKL. The CDR3 bases are TGCGCCAGCAGCCCGCCTCAGGCTGGCCTTGGAGATACGCAGTATTTT. Protein product: CASSPPQAGLGDTQYF.

The chain uses TRBV28 and TRBJ1-1, with TRBD1 identical over 7 bases. The CDR3 contains 13 residues. CDR1 and CDR2 from the germline V gene are MDHEN and SYDVKM. V lost 6 bases to trimming and J lost 5 bases; unmatched junction nucleotides: 6. This CDR3 is CASSDRVRTEAFF. DNA for the CDR3: TGTGCCAGCAGCGACAGGGTGAGAACTGAAGCTTTCTTT.

V and J are TRBV28 and TRBJ1-4; TRBD1 agrees at 9 bases. This CDR3 has 14 residues. The trim removed 3 bases at V and 8 bases at J, leaving 4 bases unmatched. Germline CDR1 and CDR2: MDHEN and SYDVKM. The CDR3 protein is CASSFWTGEEKLFF. DNA of the CDR3: TGTGCCAGCAGTTTCTGGACAGGGGAGGAAAAACTGTTTTTT.

This clone appeared once. The V and J genes are TRBV6-1 and TRBJ2-1, with D possibly matching TRBD2 (5 bases). Trimming took 4 bases from V and 8 from J, leaving 12 bases between them. Germline assignment: CDR1 MNHNS and CDR2 SASEGT. The CDR3 consists of 13 residues. In nucleotides, the CDR3 is TGTGCCAGCAGTGCGGGAATTTTCGATGAGCAGTTCTTC. Encoded protein: CASSAGIFDEQFF.

The gene calls are TRBV19 and TRBJ1-1; D gene ambiguous. The germline V gene encodes CDR1 LNHDA and CDR2 SQIVND (reference sequence). CDR3 length: 17 amino acids. Trimming left V 3 bases short and J 3 bases short, with 20 bases between. The CDR3: CASSILSRRARDTEAFF. The CDR3, as DNA: TGTGCCAGTAGTATTCTGTCGCGGCGGGCGCGGGACACTGAAGCTTTCTTT.

The chain has TRBV2 and TRBJ1-5; no firm D call. The V and J ends lost 4 bases and 2 bases respectively, with 3 bases between them. There are 12 residues in the CDR3. Germline V gene lookup returns CDR1 SNHLY and CDR2 FYNNEI. DNA for the CDR3: TGTGCCAGCAGTGTCGGCAATCAGCCCCAGCATTTT. It yields the protein CASSVGNQPQHF.

V gene TRBV27 combines with J gene TRBJ1-1; TRBD1 is a possible D gene (6 bases). The CDR3 length is 14 residues. From germline, CDR1 is MNHEY and CDR2 SMNVEV (reference sequence). V was pared by 2 bases and J by 5 bases, with 12 bases between. The chain's CDR3 is CASSLRTDGTEAFF. As DNA, the CDR3 is TGTGCCAGCAGTTTAAGGACAGACGGAACTGAAGCTTTCTTT.

This clone is a singleton in its sample. The genes are TRBV7-9 and TRBJ2-1, with D perhaps TRBD1 (6 bases). This CDR3 spans 16 amino acids. The germline V gene has CDR1 SEHNR and CDR2 FQNEAQ (reference sequence). Trimming cost V 2 bases and J 0 bases, with 11 bases left between them. CDR3 sequence reads: CASSLYRVSSYNEQFF. The DNA of the CDR3 is TGTGCCAGCAGCTTATACAGGGTCAGCTCCTACAATGAGCAGTTCTTC.

V is TRBV9 and J is TRBJ2-1, with 8 nucleotides matching TRBD2. Germline V gives CDR1 SGDLS, CDR2 YYNGEE. CDR3 size: 16 residues. V lost 3 bases, J lost 4 bases, and 9 bases stayed unmatched. As DNA, the CDR3 is TGTGCCAGCAGCGGAACTAGCGGTGGAGGGTACAATGAGCAGTTCTTC. It specifies CASSGTSGGGYNEQFF.

V is TRBV10-3 and J is TRBJ2-3, with TRBD1 matching 8 bases. Looked up from germline, CDR1 is ENHRY and CDR2 is SYGVKD. After removal of 11 bases from V and 6 bases from J, the junction contained 10 bases not matched to a gene. The CDR3 runs 13 residues. The DNA for the CDR3 is TGTGCCCCCGACAGGGGCCTTAGGGATACGCAGTATTTT. It specifies CAPDRGLRDTQYF.

The chain is built from TRBV27 and TRBJ2-5; tentatively, D is TRBD2 (7 bases). Trimming took off 4 bases at V and 5 bases at J, with 20 bases between the two ends. Germline-derived CDR1 and CDR2 are MNHEY and SMNVEV (reference sequence). The CDR3 contains 16 residues. CDR3 in amino acids: CASSSRRGGAGETQYF. CDR3 in DNA: TGTGCCAGCAGTTCCCGTCGAGGGGGGGCCGGGGAGACCCAGTACTTC.

This chain links TRBV7-8 with TRBJ2-2, with TRBD2 as a possible D gene (5 bases). Germline assignment: CDR1 SGHVS and CDR2 FQNEAQ. V was shortened by 5 bases and J by 0 bases, with 10 bases between the two germline ends. This CDR3 has 15 residues. CDR3 residues: CASSPRLTNTGELFF. The CDR3 DNA is TGTGCCAGCAGCCCCCGACTAACGAACACCGGGGAGCTGTTTTTT.

This chain connects TRBV27 to TRBJ1-2; no definite D call. Trimming cost V 1 base and J 5 bases, with 14 bases left between them. The CDR3 consists of 15 residues. Germline V gene sequence: CDR1 MNHEY, CDR2 SMNVEV (reference sequence). CDR3 nucleotide sequence: TGTGCCAGCAGTTTATATTCAGGCTGGCTGTATGGCTACACCTTC. Translated: CASSLYSGWLYGYTF.